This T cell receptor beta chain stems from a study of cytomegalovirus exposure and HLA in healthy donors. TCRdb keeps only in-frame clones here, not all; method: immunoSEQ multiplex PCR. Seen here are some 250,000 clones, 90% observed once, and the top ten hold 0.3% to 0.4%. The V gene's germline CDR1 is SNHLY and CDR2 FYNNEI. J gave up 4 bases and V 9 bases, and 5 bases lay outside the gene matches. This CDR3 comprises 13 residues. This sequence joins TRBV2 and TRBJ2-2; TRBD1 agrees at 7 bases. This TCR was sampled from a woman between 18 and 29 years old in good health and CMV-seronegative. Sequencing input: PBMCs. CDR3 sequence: CASRYRGTGELFF. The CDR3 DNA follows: TGTGCCAGTAGATACAGGGGCACCGGGGAGCTGTTTTTT. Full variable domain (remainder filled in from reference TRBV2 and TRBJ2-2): EPEVTQTPSHQVTQMGQEVILRCVPISNHLYFYWYRQILGQKVEFLVSFYNNEISEKSEIFDDQFSVERPDGSNFTLKIRSTKLEDSAMYFCASRYRGTGELFFGEGSRLTVL.